The count of the clone carrying this T cell receptor beta chain is one. Its antigen is unknown. One junction end disagrees with the germline gene, perhaps due to a read error. The record originates from a study of blood T cells in healthy people across ages. Study information: Template-switching capture recovered about one barcoded beta molecule per two T cells.

The CDR3 is 12 residues long. Germline V gene data show CDR1 as SGHDT and CDR2 as YYEEEE. Findings and caveats of the study: Considered underestimates were the diversity estimates obtained from one million T cells. Age brought a roughly linear fall in TCR beta diversity measured per million T cells.

The second PCR ran about 6 to 12 cycles with a sample-barcoded 5' primer and J-beta primers. A template-switch adaptor that had 12 random nucleotides put a tag on each cDNA molecule. MiXCR, applied by TCRdb to the 5' RACE reads, yields one record per CDR3 protein. The profile shows roughly 900,000 distinct CDR3 sequences, roughly 43% of them singletons. The sequence was obtained from a man aged 25 to 40 in good health. V and J are TRBV5-6 and TRBJ2-5, with TRBD1 matching 7 bases. Sequencing was done on a sample of blood. CDR3 amino acids: CTSSLVQGNQYF. The CDR3 nucleotides read TGTACCAGCAGCTTGGTACAGGGGAACCAGTACTTC.